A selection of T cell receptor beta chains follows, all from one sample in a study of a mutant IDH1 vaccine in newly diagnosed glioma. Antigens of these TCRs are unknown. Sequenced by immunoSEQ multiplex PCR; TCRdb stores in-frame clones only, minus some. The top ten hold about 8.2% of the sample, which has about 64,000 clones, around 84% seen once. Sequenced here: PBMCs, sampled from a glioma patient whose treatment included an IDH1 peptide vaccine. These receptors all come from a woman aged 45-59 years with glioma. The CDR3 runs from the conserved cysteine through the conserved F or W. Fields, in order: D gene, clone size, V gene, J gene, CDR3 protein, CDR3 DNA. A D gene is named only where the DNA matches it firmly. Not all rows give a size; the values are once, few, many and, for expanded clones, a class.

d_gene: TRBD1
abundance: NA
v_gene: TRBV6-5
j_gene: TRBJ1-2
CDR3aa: CASSPGQGRTYGYTF
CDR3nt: TGTGCCAGCAGCCCCGGACAGGGTAGGACCTATGGCTACACCTTC

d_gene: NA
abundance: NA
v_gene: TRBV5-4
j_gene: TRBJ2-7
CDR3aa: CASSFTGLLTGEQYF
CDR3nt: TGTGCCAGCAGCTTTACGGGACTTTTGACAGGGGAGCAGTACTTC

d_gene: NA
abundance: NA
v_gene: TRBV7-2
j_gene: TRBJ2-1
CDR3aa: CASSPRLGSYNEQFF
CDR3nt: TGTGCCAGCAGCCCAAGGCTCGGGTCCTACAATGAGCAGTTCTTC

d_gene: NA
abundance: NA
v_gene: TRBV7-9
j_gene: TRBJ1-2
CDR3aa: CASSPLEVNYGYTF
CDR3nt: TGTGCCAGCAGCCCCCTAGAAGTCAACTATGGCTACACCTTC

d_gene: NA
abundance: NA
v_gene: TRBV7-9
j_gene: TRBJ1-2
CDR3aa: CASSPYSAPMGYTF
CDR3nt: TGTGCCAGCAGCCCTTACTCGGCACCTATGGGCTACACCTTC

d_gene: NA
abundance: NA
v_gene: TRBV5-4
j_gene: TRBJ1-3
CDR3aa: CASSLGGFGSVGNTIYF
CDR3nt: TGTGCCAGCAGCTTGGGGGGATTTGGAAGTGTGGGAAACACCATATATTTT

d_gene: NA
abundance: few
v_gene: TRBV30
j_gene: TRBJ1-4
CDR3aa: CAGGRAGEKLFF
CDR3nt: TGTGCCGGGGGTAGGGCGGGTGAAAAACTGTTTTTT

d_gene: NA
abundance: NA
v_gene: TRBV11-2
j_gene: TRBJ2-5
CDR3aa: CASSPAGETQYF
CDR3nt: TGTGCCAGCAGCCCGGCCGGGGAGACCCAGTACTTC

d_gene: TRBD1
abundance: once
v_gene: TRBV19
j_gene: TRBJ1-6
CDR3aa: CASIDRGGSPLHF
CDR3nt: TGTGCCAGTATCGACAGGGGGGGATCACCCCTCCACTTT

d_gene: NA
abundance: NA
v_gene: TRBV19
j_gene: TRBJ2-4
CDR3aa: CATRQDLAKNIQYF
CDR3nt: TGTGCCACTCGCCAGGATTTAGCCAAAAACATTCAGTACTTC

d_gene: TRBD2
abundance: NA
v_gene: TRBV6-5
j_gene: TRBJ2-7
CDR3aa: CASSSPRGGTREQYF
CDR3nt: TGTGCCAGCAGTTCCCCTCGGGGAGGGACGAGGGAGCAGTACTTC

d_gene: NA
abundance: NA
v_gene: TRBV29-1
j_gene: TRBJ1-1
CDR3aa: CSGDDRQLPNTEAFF
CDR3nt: TGCAGCGGGGACGACCGACAGCTCCCGAACACTGAAGCTTTCTTT

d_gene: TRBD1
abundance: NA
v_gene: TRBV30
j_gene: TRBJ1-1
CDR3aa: CAWSWDSLNTEAFF
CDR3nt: TGTGCCTGGAGTTGGGACAGTTTGAACACTGAAGCTTTCTTT

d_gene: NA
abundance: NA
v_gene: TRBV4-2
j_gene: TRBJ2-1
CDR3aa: CASSQVPETSYNEQFF
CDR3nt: TGTGCCAGCAGCCAAGTTCCGGAGACGTCCTACAATGAGCAGTTCTTC

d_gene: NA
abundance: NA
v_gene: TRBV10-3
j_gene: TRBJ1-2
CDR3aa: CAISEGRTPYGYTF
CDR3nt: TGTGCCATCAGTGAGGGGAGGACACCATATGGCTACACCTTC

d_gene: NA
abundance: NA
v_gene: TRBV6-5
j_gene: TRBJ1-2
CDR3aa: CASSRGDRGYTF
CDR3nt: TGTGCCAGCAGTCGCGGCGACAGAGGCTACACCTTC

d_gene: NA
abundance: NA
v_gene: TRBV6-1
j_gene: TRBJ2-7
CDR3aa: CASTPPTYEQYF
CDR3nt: TGTGCCAGCACCCCACCCACCTACGAGCAGTACTTC

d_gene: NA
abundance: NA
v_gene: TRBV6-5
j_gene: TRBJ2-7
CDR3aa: CASSYQARGAYEQYF
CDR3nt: TGTGCCAGCAGTTACCAGGCAAGGGGGGCCTACGAGCAGTACTTC

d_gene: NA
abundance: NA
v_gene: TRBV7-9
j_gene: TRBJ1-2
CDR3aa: CASSLRAGTLTKSGYTF
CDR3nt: TGTGCCAGCAGCTTAAGGGCCGGGACACTTACTAAGTCAGGCTACACCTTC

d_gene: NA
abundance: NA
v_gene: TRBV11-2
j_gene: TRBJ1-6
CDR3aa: CASSLAGRRGGSYNSPLHF
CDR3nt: TGTGCCAGCAGCTTAGCCGGCAGAAGAGGCGGTTCCTATAATTCACCCCTCCACTTT

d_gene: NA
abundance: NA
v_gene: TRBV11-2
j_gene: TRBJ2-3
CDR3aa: CASSLDPQSTQYF
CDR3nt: TGTGCCAGCAGCTTAGACCCCCAGAGTACGCAGTATTTT

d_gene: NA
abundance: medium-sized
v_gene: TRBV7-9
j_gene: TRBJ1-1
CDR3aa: CASSLGEVGTEAFF
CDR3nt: TGTGCCAGCAGCTTAGGGGAGGTCGGCACTGAAGCTTTCTTT

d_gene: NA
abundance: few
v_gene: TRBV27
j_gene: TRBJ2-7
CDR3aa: CASSLGPSYEQYF
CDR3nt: TGTGCCAGCAGTTTAGGTCCGTCCTACGAGCAGTACTTC

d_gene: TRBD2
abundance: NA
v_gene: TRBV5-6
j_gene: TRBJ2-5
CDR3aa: CASSFTGGQETQYF
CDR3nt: TGTGCCAGCAGCTTTACGGGGGGGCAAGAGACCCAGTACTTC

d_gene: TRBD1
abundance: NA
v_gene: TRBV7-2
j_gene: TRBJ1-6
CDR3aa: CASSWRDRENSPLHF
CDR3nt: TGTGCCAGCAGCTGGCGGGACAGGGAAAATTCACCCCTCCACTTT

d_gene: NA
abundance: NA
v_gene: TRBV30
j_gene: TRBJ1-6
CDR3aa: CAWSVQGENSPLHF
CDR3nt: TGTGCCTGGAGTGTACAAGGGGAGAATTCACCCCTCCACTTT

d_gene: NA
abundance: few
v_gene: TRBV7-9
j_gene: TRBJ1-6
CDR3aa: CASRGVEGQYNSPLHF
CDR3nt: TGTGCCAGCAGGGGAGTGGAGGGGCAATATAATTCACCCCTCCACTTT